A single sample is the source of the 32 T cell receptor beta chains below, sequenced in a study of cytomegalovirus exposure and HLA in healthy donors. The PCR was carried out with 60 Vbeta primers and 13 Jbeta primers. TCRdb's copy holds only in-frame clones and misses some; the assay was immunoSEQ multiplex PCR. The sample carries about 210,000 clones, 75% to 80% recorded once. The specimen was PBMCs. These receptors were collected from a male donor in good health and CMV-seronegative.

V gene TRBV6-6 combines with J gene TRBJ2-5, with unresolved D. Germline V CDR1 and CDR2: MNHNY, SVGAGI (reference sequence). V lost 2 bases to trimming and J lost 2 bases, with 9 bases between them. The CDR3 extends over 14 amino acids. CDR3 bases: TGTGCCAGCAGTTACACCCGGGTTCAAGAGACCCAGTACTTC. It translates to CASSYTRVQETQYF.

The rearrangement links TRBV27 to TRBJ2-5; no clear D. Trimming removed 4 bases at V and 2 bases at J, with 5 bases between. In germline, CDR1 is MNHEY, CDR2 SMNVEV (reference sequence). The CDR3 covers 12 residues. The CDR3 nucleotides read TGTGCCAGCAGTTCCCAACAAGAGACCCAGTACTTC. Translated: CASSSQQETQYF.

V gene TRBV2 combines with J gene TRBJ2-2, with TRBD2 identical over 12 bases. The CDR3 is 14 residues long. Germline V gives CDR1 SNHLY, CDR2 FYNNEI. Trimming took 7 bases from V and 5 from J; bases not matched to a gene: 2. The CDR3 loop reads CASTGLAGTGELFF. The CDR3 DNA follows: TGTGCCAGCACCGGACTAGCGGGAACCGGGGAGCTGTTTTTT.

This sequence joins TRBV5-6 and TRBJ2-1; 8 nucleotides align to TRBD2. The J segment lost 3 bases and the V segment lost 6 bases, leaving 8 bases of the junction unmatched. Germline V gene data show CDR1 as SGHDT and CDR2 as YYEEEE. This CDR3 has 15 amino acids. This CDR3 reads CASTYEREFYNEQFF. CDR3 bases: TGTGCCAGCACGTACGAGCGGGAGTTCTACAATGAGCAGTTCTTC.

The CDR3 spells CASSYSGRGYEQYF. CDR3 bases: TGTGCCAGCAGTTACTCGGGCAGGGGGTACGAGCAGTACTTC. This chain connects TRBV6-6 to TRBJ2-7; 7 bases agree with TRBD1. The germline CDR1 and CDR2 sequences are MNHNY and SVGAGI (reference sequence). The trim removed 0 bases at V and 4 bases at J, leaving 3 bases unmatched. There are 14 residues in the CDR3.

This chain links TRBV7-6 with TRBJ1-1; 7 positions agree with TRBD1. The ends lost 1 base at V and 10 bases at J; junction bases unmatched: 9. This CDR3 spans 14 amino acids. Per germline, CDR1 SGHVS and CDR2 FNYEAQ. The CDR3: CASSLVGTEGAAFF. As DNA, the CDR3 is TGTGCCAGCAGCTTAGTCGGGACGGAGGGGGCAGCTTTCTTT.

The rearrangement links TRBV18 to TRBJ2-1; TRBD2 agrees at 13 bases. Per germline, CDR1 KGHSH and CDR2 LQKENI. The CDR3 consists of 15 residues. Germline trimming cut 6 bases from V and 6 bases from J; bases unmatched to any gene: 5. The CDR3 loop reads CASSLGTSGANEQFF. The CDR3 DNA follows: TGTGCCAGCTCCCTAGGGACTAGCGGGGCCAATGAGCAGTTCTTC.

This clone was seen a handful of times. The CDR3 protein is CASSQPTSGRAEQYF. The CDR3 DNA reads TGCGCCAGCAGCCAACCGACTAGCGGGAGAGCCGAGCAGTACTTC. This chain links TRBV4-1 with TRBJ2-7; 12 positions match TRBD2. V was pared by 2 bases and J by 6 bases, with 5 bases of the junction left unmatched. The CDR3 extends over 15 amino acids. Germline CDR1 MGHRA, CDR2 YSYEKL.

The V and J genes are TRBV7-9 and TRBJ1-2; TRBD1 might be the D (6 bases). Germline V CDR1 and CDR2: SEHNR, FQNEAQ (reference sequence). The CDR3 runs to 14 residues. The V and J ends lost 4 bases and 7 bases respectively, with 16 bases between them. The CDR3 region has the DNA TGTGCCAGCAGCTCTAGAGGGGGGGCTTCTGGCTACACCTTC. Translated: CASSSRGGASGYTF.

This chain connects TRBV29-1 to TRBJ2-1; D ambiguous. This CDR3 spans 15 amino acids. Germline lookup yields CDR1 SQVTM and CDR2 ANQGSEA. V was cut by 5 bases and J by 0 bases, with 14 bases left in between. CDR3 region: CSVRKDILSYNEQFF. CDR3 DNA: TGCAGCGTTCGTAAAGACATCCTCTCCTACAATGAGCAGTTCTTC.

The chain links TRBV4-3 to TRBJ2-7; 9 bases agree with TRBD2. The germline V gene encodes CDR1 LGHNA and CDR2 YSLEER. This CDR3 has 13 residues. With 11 bases clipped from V and 0 bases from J, the junction kept 5 bases outside the gene matches. The CDR3 sequence is CAHTSGFSYEQYF. The CDR3 region has the DNA TGCGCCCATACTAGCGGGTTCTCCTACGAGCAGTACTTC.

The V and J genes are TRBV7-2 and TRBJ2-1; 9 nucleotides agree with TRBD2. The length of the CDR3 is 19 residues. V gave up 5 bases and J gave up 0 bases; unmatched junction bases: 14. The germline gives CDR1 SGHTA, CDR2 FQGNSA. CDR3 region: CASSPRASGGYSSYNEQFF. CDR3 coding DNA: TGTGCCAGCAGCCCCCGGGCCAGCGGGGGGTATAGCTCCTACAATGAGCAGTTCTTC.

CDR3 sequence (DNA): TGTGCCAGCAGCCAAGGGGAGACGACGGGGATTCAGTACTTC. The encoded protein is CASSQGETTGIQYF. The chain links TRBV4-2 to TRBJ2-4, with a weak D call TRBD2 (5 bases). The CDR3 covers 14 residues. Germline lookup yields CDR1 LGHNA and CDR2 YNFKEQ. Trimming removed 1 base from V and 10 bases from J, with 14 bases in between.

V is TRBV4-2 and J is TRBJ2-7, with 9 bases that match TRBD1. Germline V gene data show CDR1 as LGHNA and CDR2 as YNFKEQ. With 2 bases clipped from V and 4 bases from J, the junction kept 6 bases outside the gene matches. The CDR3 sequence is 15 residues long. CDR3 protein: CASSQPGTGRYEQYF. The CDR3 DNA follows: TGTGCCAGCAGCCAACCCGGGACAGGGAGGTACGAGCAGTACTTC.

V and J are TRBV7-2 and TRBJ2-7; D is ambiguous. V lost 0 bases, J lost 6 bases, and 9 bases lay in between. The CDR3 consists of 13 residues. The germline V gene has CDR1 SGHTA and CDR2 FQGNSA. For the CDR3, the DNA is TGTGCCAGCAGCTTAGCTAGGAGCACCGAGCAGTACTTC. Protein product: CASSLARSTEQYF.

The chain has TRBV6-1 and TRBJ2-5; D gene uncertain. CDR3 size: 14 residues. Trimming took off 2 bases at V and 2 bases at J, with 9 bases between the two ends. Germline V gene data show CDR1 as MNHNS and CDR2 as SASEGT. The CDR3 DNA reads TGTGCCAGCAGTGAACCAGGTCAGCAAGAGACCCAGTACTTC. Amino acid sequence: CASSEPGQQETQYF.

The CDR3: CASSQTGTSGGSTDTQYF. CDR3 sequence (DNA): TGCGCCAGCAGCCAAACCGGGACTAGCGGGGGTAGCACAGATACGCAGTATTTT. The chain recombines TRBV5-1 with TRBJ2-3, with TRBD2 matching 14 bases. V trimming: 4 bases; J trimming: 0 bases; junction bases outside the gene matches: 7. The length of the CDR3 is 18 residues. Per germline, CDR1 SGHRS and CDR2 YFSETQ.

This chain links TRBV19 with TRBJ2-2; possibly TRBD2 for D (6 bases). The CDR3 totals 17 residues. Germline lookup yields CDR1 LNHDA and CDR2 SQIVND (reference sequence). V lost 7 bases and J 0 bases, leaving 18 bases between the germline ends. In DNA, the CDR3 is TGTGCCAGTACCCATGCCTGGGGGGAACCGAACACCGGGGAGCTGTTTTTT. As protein: CASTHAWGEPNTGELFF.

The CDR3 DNA sequence: TGTGCCAGCTCCGGGACTCAAGTATCCTACGAGCAGTACTTC. Translation: CASSGTQVSYEQYF. This chain connects TRBV25-1 to TRBJ2-5; possible D gene TRBD2, 6 bases. The DNA end favors TRBJ2-7, so the J call may be wrong. Germline CDR1 and CDR2: MGHDK and SYGVNS. This CDR3 comprises 14 residues.

The V and J genes are TRBV11-2 and TRBJ2-1; TRBD1 agrees at 8 bases. The germline V gene encodes CDR1 SGHAT and CDR2 FQNNGV. V dropped 1 base and J dropped 4; count of bases not matched to a gene: 3. This CDR3 contains 15 residues. The CDR3 region has the DNA TGTGCCAGCAGCTTAGCAGGGGGCGCGTACAATGAGCAGTTCTTC. This codes for CASSLAGGAYNEQFF.

J is TRBJ1-5 and V is TRBV7-9, with D perhaps TRBD1 (6 bases). Germline V lookup: CDR1 SEHNR, CDR2 FQNEAQ (reference sequence). Trimming shortened V by 5 bases and J by 4 bases, and 12 bases separated the two germline ends. The CDR3 runs to 14 residues. The CDR3 DNA reads as TGTGCCAGCAGCGAGGGACAAAGAAATCAGCCCCAGCATTTT. It codes for CASSEGQRNQPQHF.

There are a few counts of this clone. The chain combines TRBV7-2 with TRBJ2-1; possible D gene TRBD1, 6 bases. Germline CDR1 is SGHTA and CDR2 is FQGNSA. V lost 4 bases and J 2 bases, leaving 12 bases between the germline ends. This CDR3 has 15 residues. As DNA, the CDR3 is TGTGCCAGCAGCTCATACCCAGGGGCCTACAATGAGCAGTTCTTC. Its translation: CASSSYPGAYNEQFF.

J is TRBJ2-2 and V is TRBV7-3, with 9 bases fitting TRBD1. V trimming: 5 bases; J trimming: 5 bases; junction bases outside the gene matches: 3. The CDR3 is made up of 14 amino acids. CDR1 is SGHTA and CDR2 is FQGTGA in the germline V gene. The CDR3 loop reads CASSPGTGTGELFF. The CDR3 DNA follows: TGTGCCAGCAGCCCGGGGACAGGGACCGGGGAGCTGTTTTTT.

The chain combines TRBV19 with TRBJ1-5, with TRBD1 matching 10 bases. V gave up 5 bases and J gave up 2 bases; unmatched junction bases: 6. From germline, CDR1 is LNHDA and CDR2 SQIVND (reference sequence). The CDR3 contains 16 residues. CDR3 protein: CASSSGQGDGNQPQHF. CDR3 coding DNA: TGTGCCAGTAGTTCAGGACAGGGGGATGGCAATCAGCCCCAGCATTTT.

The rearrangement links TRBV4-3 to TRBJ2-5, with D possibly matching TRBD2 (6 bases). The DNA end lines up better with TRBJ2-7; the J call may be wrong. In germline, CDR1 is LGHNA, CDR2 YSLEER. This CDR3 contains 14 residues. CDR3 bases: TGCGCCAGCAGCCAAGACGCGGGACTCCTCGAGCAGTACTTC. Translation: CASSQDAGLLEQYF.

The CDR3 is CASSRDRPNTGELFF. CDR3 nucleotides: TGTGCCAGCAGCCGGGACAGGCCAAACACCGGGGAGCTGTTTTTT. This sequence joins TRBV5-5 and TRBJ2-2, with 8 bases lining up with TRBD1. There are 15 residues in the CDR3. CDR1 is SGHKS and CDR2 is YYEKEE in the germline V gene (reference sequence). The trim removed 4 bases at V and 2 bases at J, leaving 4 bases unmatched. Filled out from reference TRBV5-5 and TRBJ2-2, the complete variable domain reads DAGVTQSPTHLIKTRGQQVTLRCSPISGHKSVSWYQQVLGQGPQFIFQYYEKEERGRGNFPDRFSARQFPNYSSELNVNALLLGDSALYLCASSRDRPNTGELFFGEGSRLTVL.

The chain links TRBV30 to TRBJ1-4; possibly TRBD1 for D (6 bases). The CDR3 extends over 14 amino acids. CDR1 GTSNPN and CDR2 SVGIG come from the germline V gene (reference sequence). Trimming shortened V by 5 bases and J by 4 bases, and 14 bases separated the two germline ends. The CDR3: CAWAPGTLNEKLFF. The CDR3 DNA reads TGTGCCTGGGCCCCCGGGACACTTAATGAAAAACTGTTTTTT.

V and J are TRBV7-2 and TRBJ2-7, with 7 bases that match TRBD2. The CDR3 length is 16 residues. Germline V lookup: CDR1 SGHTA, CDR2 FQGNSA. V shed 0 bases and J 2 bases; nucleotides not matched to a gene: 7. The CDR3 reads CASSLAPAGLTYEQYF. The CDR3 coding sequence is TGTGCCAGCAGCTTAGCCCCAGCGGGGTTGACCTACGAGCAGTACTTC.

The chain employs TRBV6-1 and TRBJ1-4; 9 bases align to TRBD1. This CDR3 has 14 residues. Trimming removed 6 bases from V and 15 bases from J; junction bases left unmatched: 14. Germline CDR1 reads MNHNS; CDR2 reads SASEGT. CDR3 nucleotide sequence: TGTGCCAGCAGCCCTACACCGGACAGGGGTTCGGTGTTTTTT. Protein product: CASSPTPDRGSVFF.

The rearrangement links TRBV9 to TRBJ1-1; no clear D gene. The CDR3 is 14 amino acids. Germline assignment: CDR1 SGDLS and CDR2 YYNGEE. The germline V and J ends were trimmed by 0 bases and 8 bases, with 14 bases remaining between them. Here the CDR3 DNA reads TGTGCCAGCAGCGTAGTTCAGGCCCCGAACGAAGCTTTCTTT. It is translated as CASSVVQAPNEAFF.

The gene calls are TRBV7-2 and TRBJ2-1; TRBD1 agrees at 9 bases. This CDR3 comprises 15 residues. The germline gives CDR1 SGHTA, CDR2 FQGNSA. With V trimmed by 5 bases and J by 3 bases, 5 bases remained unmatched. CDR3 sequence: CASSHRDRVYNEQFF. CDR3 DNA sequence: TGTGCCAGCAGCCACCGGGACAGGGTCTACAATGAGCAGTTCTTC. Variable domain in full (rest from reference TRBV7-2 and TRBJ2-1): GAGVSQSPSNKVTEKGKDVELRCDPISGHTALYWYRQSLGQGLEFLIYFQGNSAPDKSGLPSDRFSAERTGGSVSTLTIQRTQQEDSAVYLCASSHRDRVYNEQFFGPGTRLTVL.

The count of this clone is one. The V and J genes are TRBV9 and TRBJ2-2; TRBD2 matches 8 bases. V trimming: 0 bases; J trimming: 3 bases; junction bases outside the gene matches: 4. Germline V gene sequence: CDR1 SGDLS, CDR2 YYNGEE. The length of the CDR3 is 16 residues. CDR3 nucleotides: TGTGCCAGCAGCGTAGGACGGGGGGGCTACACCGGGGAGCTGTTTTTT. Amino acids: CASSVGRGGYTGELFF. Supplemented by reference TRBV9 and TRBJ2-2, the full variable domain reads DSGVTQTPKHLITATGQRVTLRCSPRSGDLSVYWYQQSLDQGLQFLIQYYNGEERAKGNILERFSAQQFPDLHSELNLSSLELGDSALYFCASSVGRGGYTGELFFGEGSRLTVL.